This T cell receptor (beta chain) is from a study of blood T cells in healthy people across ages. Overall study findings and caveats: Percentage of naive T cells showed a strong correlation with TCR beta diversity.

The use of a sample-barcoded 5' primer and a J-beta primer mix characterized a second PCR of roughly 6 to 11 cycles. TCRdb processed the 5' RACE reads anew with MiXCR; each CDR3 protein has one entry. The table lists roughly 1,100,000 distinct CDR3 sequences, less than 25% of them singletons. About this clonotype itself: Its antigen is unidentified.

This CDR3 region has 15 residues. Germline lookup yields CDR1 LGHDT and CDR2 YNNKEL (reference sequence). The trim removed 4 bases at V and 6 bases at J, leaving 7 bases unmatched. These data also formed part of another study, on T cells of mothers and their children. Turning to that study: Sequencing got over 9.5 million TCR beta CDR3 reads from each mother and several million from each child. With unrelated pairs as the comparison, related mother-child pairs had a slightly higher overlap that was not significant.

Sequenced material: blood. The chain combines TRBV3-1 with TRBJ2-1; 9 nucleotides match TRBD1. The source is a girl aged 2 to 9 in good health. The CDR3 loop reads CASSRLTGGRNEQFF. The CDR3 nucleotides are TGTGCCAGCAGCCGGCTGACAGGGGGTCGCAATGAGCAGTTCTTC.